This is a list of T cell receptor beta chains from one sample in a study of T cells in Graves' hyperthyroidism and ophthalmopathy. TCRdb itself ran the multiplex PCR reads through MiXCR, one entry per CDR3 protein. This table holds 560,000 or so distinct CDR3 sequences, more than 45% found once. Specimen: peripheral blood or thyroid tissue (not recorded which). Source of these receptors: a woman younger than 30 with Graves' hyperthyroidism. Both conserved end residues are part of each CDR3. D genes are given only for firm matches. Only part of the rows carry a size: once, few, many, or a class if the clone is expanded.

.	TRBV24-1	.	TRBJ2-2	CASSSTLERAGELFF	TGTGCCAGCAGTTCCACCCTTGAGCGGGCCGGGGAGCTGTTTTTT
.	TRBV29-1	.	TRBJ1-3	CSTGTTSGNTIYF	TGCAGCACCGGGACAACCTCTGGAAACACCATATATTTT
.	TRBV24-1	many	TRBJ1-4	CAVGELGEKLFF	TGTGCCGTCGGGGAGCTCGGTGAAAAACTGTTTTTT
.	TRBV2	.	TRBJ1-5	CASLPRGPDLPHQPQHF	TGTGCCAGCCTCCCCAGGGGTCCAGACCTCCCTCATCAGCCCCAGCATTTT
.	TRBV12-5	.	TRBJ2-7	CASRQGGNGFYEQYF	TGTGCCAGCAGGCAGGGGGGCAATGGGTTCTACGAGCAGTACTTC
.	TRBV5-4	few	TRBJ1-1	CASSLSPGIYDTEAFF	TGTGCCAGCAGCTTGTCGCCAGGGATCTACGACACTGAAGCTTTCTTT
.	TRBV7-9	.	TRBJ1-3	CASRPAPRFSGNTIYF	TGTGCCAGCAGGCCAGCCCCACGGTTCTCTGGAAACACCATATATTTT
.	TRBV6-5	many	TRBJ1-1	CASSPTENTEAFF	TGTGCCAGCAGTCCGACAGAGAACACTGAAGCTTTCTTT
TRBD1	TRBV7-2	.	TRBJ2-7	CASRSGGQREQYF	TGTGCCAGCAGGTCAGGGGGACAACGCGAGCAGTACTTC
TRBD1	TRBV25-1	few	TRBJ1-1	CASRGDRTEAFF	TGTGCCAGCAGAGGGGACAGGACTGAAGCTTTCTTT
.	TRBV10-3	many	TRBJ2-5	CASSDGRGVTQYF	TGTGCCAGCAGTGACGGGAGAGGGGTGACCCAGTACTTC
TRBD1	TRBV25-1	many	TRBJ2-7	CASSGTGDYSYEQYF	TGTGCCAGCAGTGGGACAGGGGATTACTCCTACGAGCAGTACTTC
.	TRBV15	many	TRBJ1-6	CATKKFYNSPLHF	TGTGCCACCAAAAAGTTTTATAATTCACCCCTCCACTTT
TRBD1	TRBV7-9	many	TRBJ2-7	CASTSTGAIYEQYF	TGTGCCAGCACCTCGACAGGGGCGATCTACGAGCAGTACTTC
TRBD2	TRBV29-1	.	TRBJ2-5	CSVDAAGVGETQYF	TGCAGCGTTGACGCAGCGGGAGTTGGAGAGACCCAGTACTTC
.	TRBV7-6	few	TRBJ2-7	CASSLNRGGPYEQYF	TGTGCCAGCAGCTTAAACAGGGGGGGCCCATACGAGCAGTACTTC
.	TRBV24-1	.	TRBJ2-5	CATSYGGDTQYF	TGTGCCACCAGTTACGGTGGAGATACGCAGTACTTC
.	TRBV5-1	.	TRBJ1-5	CASSPSYDDQPQHF	TGCGCCAGCAGCCCCTCTTACGACGATCAGCCCCAGCATTTT
.	TRBV14	.	TRBJ2-7	CASSQDLVYEQYF	TGTGCCAGCAGCCAAGATCTGGTGTACGAGCAGTACTTC
.	TRBV12-3/TRBV12-4	few	TRBJ1-5	CASKGGVGQPQHF	TGTGCCAGCAAGGGAGGGGTGGGTCAGCCCCAGCATTTT
.	TRBV6-5	.	TRBJ1-5	CASSYSRGRVNQPQHF	TGTGCCAGCAGTTACTCGAGGGGTAGGGTCAATCAGCCCCAGCATTTT
.	TRBV7-2	many	TRBJ2-7	CASSLGAGAYEQYF	TGTGCCAGCAGCTTAGGGGCAGGGGCCTACGAGCAGTACTTC
.	TRBV20-1	.	TRBJ1-1	CSARDWAENTEAFF	TGCAGTGCTAGAGATTGGGCGGAAAACACTGAAGCTTTCTTT
TRBD1	TRBV5-1	.	TRBJ2-2	CASSLDRGAWAGELFF	TGCGCCAGCAGCTTGGACAGGGGTGCGTGGGCCGGGGAGCTGTTTTTT
TRBD1	TRBV20-1	many	TRBJ1-5	CSARILFGTGDQPQHF	TGCAGTGCTAGAATTCTTTTCGGGACAGGGGACCAGCCCCAGCATTTT
.	TRBV7-2	.	TRBJ2-7	CASSTEGDSRDEQYF	TGTGCCAGCAGCACAGAGGGCGACTCCAGGGACGAGCAGTACTTC
.	TRBV6-5	many	TRBJ1-1	CASSYPNTEAFF	TGTGCCAGCAGTTACCCCAACACTGAAGCTTTCTTT
.	TRBV29-1	many	TRBJ2-2	CSGGTGTHTGELFF	TGCAGCGGGGGGACCGGGACCCACACCGGGGAGCTGTTTTTT
.	TRBV10-3	many	TRBJ2-5	CAIAVPSGTQYF	TGTGCCATAGCGGTGCCCTCCGGGACCCAGTACTTC
.	TRBV7-9	many	TRBJ2-5	CASSPGWQETQYF	TGTGCCAGCAGCCCTGGCTGGCAAGAGACCCAGTACTTC
TRBD1	TRBV7-9	.	TRBJ1-1	CASSPLTGGGTEAFF	TGTGCCAGCAGCCCCCTAACAGGGGGAGGCACTGAAGCTTTCTTT
TRBD1	TRBV6-5	once	TRBJ1-4	CASSSTGENEKLFF	TGTGCCAGCAGTTCGACAGGGGAGAATGAAAAACTGTTTTTT
TRBD2	TRBV9	.	TRBJ2-7	CASSGGLASSYEQHF	TGTGCCAGCAGCGGTGGACTAGCGAGCTCCTACGAGCAGCACTTC
TRBD2	TRBV6-2/TRBV6-3	.	TRBJ2-7	CASRRTSGRLSYEQYF	TGTGCCAGCAGACGGACTAGCGGGAGATTGTCCTACGAGCAGTACTTC
.	TRBV7-9	many	TRBJ1-2	CASSGGRIYGYTF	TGTGCCAGCAGCGGGGGACGGATATATGGCTACACCTTC
TRBD1	TRBV2	few	TRBJ1-6	CASRRQGALNSPLHF	TGTGCCAGCAGGCGACAGGGGGCCCTTAATTCACCCCTCCACTTT
.	TRBV2	.	TRBJ2-6	CASLQVSGANVLTF	TGTGCCAGCTTACAGGTCTCTGGGGCCAACGTCCTGACTTTC
.	TRBV11-2	.	TRBJ1-2	CAGSLRGDDYGYTF	TGTGCCGGCAGTTTACGGGGAGATGACTATGGCTACACCTTC
TRBD2	TRBV7-2	few	TRBJ2-7	CASRSIAGGVRGEQYF	TGTGCCAGCAGATCCATAGCGGGAGGGGTACGTGGCGAGCAGTACTTC
TRBD1	TRBV5-1	.	TRBJ1-2	CASSLAMTGFDYGYTF	TGCGCCAGCAGCTTGGCGATGACAGGGTTCGACTATGGCTACACCTTC
TRBD1	TRBV25-1	.	TRBJ1-1	CASSSQGALNTEALF	TGTGCCAGCAGCTCACAGGGGGCGCTGAACACTGAAGCTCTCTTT
.	TRBV15	many	TRBJ2-5	CATSRDSPGRETQYF	TGTGCCACCAGCAGAGATTCGCCGGGCCGGGAGACCCAGTACTTC
TRBD1	TRBV6-1	once	TRBJ2-5	CASRPGTGGQTQYF	TGTGCCAGCAGACCCGGGACAGGGGGCCAGACCCAGTACTTC
.	TRBV7-8	few	TRBJ1-5	CASSFGTEDQPQHF	TGTGCCAGCAGCTTCGGGACGGAAGATCAGCCCCAGCATTTT
.	TRBV7-2	.	TRBJ1-3	CASSPDRDSGSTIYF	TGTGCCAGCAGCCCAGACCGAGACTCTGGAAGCACCATATATTTT
TRBD1	TRBV10-3	.	TRBJ1-5	CAISDRGRDQPQHF	TGTGCCATCAGTGACAGGGGGCGCGATCAGCCCCAGCATTTT
.	TRBV7-2	.	TRBJ1-5	CASSSPGTRATQAQHF	TGCGCCAGCAGCTCCCCCGGGACACGAGCGACTCAGGCCCAGCATTTT
.	TRBV7-9	.	TRBJ1-2	CASSPNGGSIYGYTF	TGTGCCAGCAGCCCAAACGGGGGTAGTATCTATGGCTACACCTTC
.	TRBV24-1	many	TRBJ2-2	CATPTGELFF	TGTGCCACCCCTACCGGGGAGCTGTTTTTT
.	TRBV6-5	.	TRBJ2-7	CASSLSSTALREQYF	TGTGCCAGCAGTTTATCCTCGACAGCCCTGCGCGAGCAGTACTTC
.	TRBV7-9	.	TRBJ2-6	CASRGVTGANVLTF	TGTGCCAGCCGCGGTGTTACTGGGGCCAACGTCCTGACTTTC
TRBD1	TRBV2	.	TRBJ1-5	CASSESGAGGVGNQPQHF	TGTGCCAGCAGTGAATCGGGAGCAGGGGGCGTCGGCAATCAGCCCCAGCATTTT